A selection of T cell receptor beta chains follows, all from one sample in a study of cytomegalovirus exposure and HLA in healthy donors. Produced via immunoSEQ multiplex PCR; TCRdb's table is partial and in-frame only. Here the sample spans 100,000 or so clones, approximately 80% being singletons. The sample consisted of PBMCs. The receptors stem from a woman aged 18-35 years in good health and CMV-seronegative. Each CDR3 is given without its conserved first and last residue. D genes are given only for firm matches.

TRBV7-8	TRBJ1-5	TRBD1	ASNYRGSNQPQH
TRBV30	TRBJ2-5	-	AWSLGRQETQY
TRBV30	TRBJ2-7	-	AWSVQEGVDYEQY
TRBV19	TRBJ1-1	TRBD1	ASSSPGGARAEAF
TRBV7-2	TRBJ2-1	TRBD2	ASSLGSRQLAGANEQF
TRBV6-5	TRBJ2-2	TRBD2	ASKERGGPTGELF
TRBV11-2	TRBJ1-2	-	ASSSLGGVDYGYT
TRBV4-3	TRBJ1-4	-	ASSQDRGPNEKLF
TRBV30	TRBJ1-2	TRBD1	AWMISGTASRNYGYT
TRBV6-6	TRBJ2-2	-	ASKWRPGANTGELF
TRBV4-1	TRBJ2-7	-	ASSPSPLARGSYEQY
TRBV6-5	TRBJ2-1	TRBD1	ASSSTGTGAYEQF
TRBV7-9	-	-	ASSPIINEQY
TRBV11-3	TRBJ2-7	-	ASSVADNREIDYEQY
TRBV9	TRBJ1-6	TRBD1	ASSEGDRGDSPLH
TRBV5-1	TRBJ2-7	TRBD1	ASSLIGGDSSDEQY
TRBV4-3	TRBJ2-1	TRBD1	ASSQDRGSNEQF
TRBV7-2	TRBJ1-6	-	ASSLLPPGGSPLH
TRBV6-5	TRBJ2-7	TRBD2	ASRRGEGEQY
TRBV13	TRBJ2-7	TRBD1	ASSSTEGGHEQY
TRBV2	TRBJ2-5	-	ASNRRWKETQY
TRBV5-5	TRBJ2-7	TRBD1	ASSPGQGAYEQY